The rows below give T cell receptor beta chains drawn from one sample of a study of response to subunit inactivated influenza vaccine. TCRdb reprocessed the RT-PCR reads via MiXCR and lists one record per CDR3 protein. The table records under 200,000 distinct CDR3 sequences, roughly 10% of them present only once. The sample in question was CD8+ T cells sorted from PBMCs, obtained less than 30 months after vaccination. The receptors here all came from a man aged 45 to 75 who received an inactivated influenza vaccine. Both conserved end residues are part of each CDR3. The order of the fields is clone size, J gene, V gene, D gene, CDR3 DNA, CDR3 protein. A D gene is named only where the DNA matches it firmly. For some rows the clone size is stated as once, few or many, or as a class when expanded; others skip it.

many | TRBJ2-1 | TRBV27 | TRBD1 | TGTGCCAGTCGCGTCGGGACAGGGTGGAATGAGCAGTTCTTC | CASRVGTGWNEQFF
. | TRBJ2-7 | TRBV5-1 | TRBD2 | TGCGCCAGCAGCGGGGGGGTAGGTTACGAGCAGTACTTC | CASSGGVGYEQYF
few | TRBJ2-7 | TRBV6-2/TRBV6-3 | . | TGTGCCAGCAGTTACTCGAGGGACTCAACCTACGAGCAGTACTTC | CASSYSRDSTYEQYF
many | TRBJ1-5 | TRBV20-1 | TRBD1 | TGCAGTGCTCCCGGGACAGAAGACGATCAGCCCCAGCATTTT | CSAPGTEDDQPQHF
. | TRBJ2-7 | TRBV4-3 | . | TGCGCCAGCAGCCTAAAAATGGGCCTCGAGCAGTACTTC | CASSLKMGLEQYF
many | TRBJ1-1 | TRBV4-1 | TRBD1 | TGCGCCAGCAGCCTTGGGACAGCGAACACTGAAGCTTTCTTT | CASSLGTANTEAFF
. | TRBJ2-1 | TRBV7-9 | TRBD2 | TGTGCCAGCAGCTTCCAGCCCGGGACTAGCACTGAGCAGTTCTTC | CASSFQPGTSTEQFF
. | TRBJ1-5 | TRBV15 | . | TGTGCCACCAGCAGAGGCGGGATTATGCAGCCCCAGCATTTT | CATSRGGIMQPQHF
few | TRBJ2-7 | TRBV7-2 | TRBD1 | TGTGCCAGCAGCAACTGGACAGGGGGCTACGAGCAGTACTTC | CASSNWTGGYEQYF
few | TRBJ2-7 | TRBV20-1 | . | TGCAGTGCCGATTATCTAGCGAATGGCTACGAGCAGTACTTC | CSADYLANGYEQYF
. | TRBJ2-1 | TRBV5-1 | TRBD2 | TGCGCCAGCAGCAGGGGGACTAGCGGGGGGCTTAGCTCCTACAATGAGCAGTTCTTC | CASSRGTSGGLSSYNEQFF
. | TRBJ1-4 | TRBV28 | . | TGTGCCAGCAGTTTCCCAGGGATTAATGAAAAACTGTTTTTT | CASSFPGINEKLFF
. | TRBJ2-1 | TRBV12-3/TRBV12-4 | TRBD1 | TGTGCCAGCAGTTTAGCGCGGGCAGGGGGCAATGAGCAGTTCTTC | CASSLARAGGNEQFF
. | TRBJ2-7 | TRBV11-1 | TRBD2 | TGTGCCAGCAGTTCGGCGGGGGGCCCGAACGAGCAGTACTTC | CASSSAGGPNEQYF
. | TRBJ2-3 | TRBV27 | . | TGTGCCAGCGGGTCTAAGATGCTAGCGATCACAGATACGCAGTATTTT | CASGSKMLAITDTQYF
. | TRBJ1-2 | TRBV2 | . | TGTGCCAGCAGTGATCGGGGGGGCTACTATGGCTACACCTTC | CASSDRGGYYGYTF
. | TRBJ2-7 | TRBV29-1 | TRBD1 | TGCAGCGTGGGCCCCAGGGGGTTAGGCTACGAGCAGTACTTC | CSVGPRGLGYEQYF
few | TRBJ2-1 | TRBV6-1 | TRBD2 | TGTGCCAGCACCGGAGATGGGGGAGGGGAGTGGTACAATGAGCAGTTCTTC | CASTGDGGGEWYNEQFF
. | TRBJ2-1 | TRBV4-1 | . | TGCGCCAGCAGCCAAGGACAGGGAGGCTACAATGAGCAGTTCTTC | CASSQGQGGYNEQFF
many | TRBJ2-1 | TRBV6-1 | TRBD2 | TGTGCCAGCAGAACCCTCCCGGGACTAGGCTACAATGAGCAGTTCTTC | CASRTLPGLGYNEQFF
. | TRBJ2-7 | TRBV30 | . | TGTGCCTGGACCTGGGGGTCGGGCTCGGGCGAGCAGTACTTC | CAWTWGSGSGEQYF
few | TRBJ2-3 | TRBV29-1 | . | TGCAGCGTTGATGGATTCGCGGATACGCAGTATTTT | CSVDGFADTQYF
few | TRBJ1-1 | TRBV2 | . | TGTGCCAGCAGGGGTTTTGGAATTACTGAAGCTTTCTTT | CASRGFGITEAFF
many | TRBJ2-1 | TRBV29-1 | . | TGCAGCGTTGAAGAGCAGTACTACAATGAGCAGTTCTTC | CSVEEQYYNEQFF